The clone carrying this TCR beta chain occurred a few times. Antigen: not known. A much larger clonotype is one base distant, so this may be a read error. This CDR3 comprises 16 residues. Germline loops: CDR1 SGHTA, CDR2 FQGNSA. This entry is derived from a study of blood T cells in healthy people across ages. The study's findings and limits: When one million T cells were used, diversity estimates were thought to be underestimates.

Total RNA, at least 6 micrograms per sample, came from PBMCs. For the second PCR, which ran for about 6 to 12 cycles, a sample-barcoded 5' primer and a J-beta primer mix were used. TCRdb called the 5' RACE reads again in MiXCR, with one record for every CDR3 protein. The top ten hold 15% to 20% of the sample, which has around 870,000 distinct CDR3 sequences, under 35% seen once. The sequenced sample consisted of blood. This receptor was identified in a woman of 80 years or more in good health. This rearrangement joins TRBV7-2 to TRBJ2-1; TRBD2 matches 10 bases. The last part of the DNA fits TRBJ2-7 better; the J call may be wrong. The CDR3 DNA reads TGTGCCAGCAGCATCAGCGGGGGGGGGACCTACAATGAGCAGTACTTC. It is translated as CASSISGGGTYNEQYF.